The T cell receptor beta chain described here comes from a study of long-term antiretroviral therapy in people with HIV. Turning to the study itself: About a decade before 2015, the earliest samples were taken when ART was typically delayed.

A word on this clone: No antigen is known for it.

PBMC samples from each donor numbered at least one pre-ART and at least two post-ART. Study results and limitations: The clones with expansion before ART were dominant in the repertoire at all time points. Therapy changes, viral resistance and ART adherence were not documented in the available data.

The germline gives CDR1 ENHRY, CDR2 SYGVKD. This CDR3 region has 15 residues. Trimming left V 4 bases short and J 4 bases short, with 16 bases between. The assay used was immunoSEQ (version v3.0), run at survey level. The repertoire was sequenced with immunoSEQ multiplex PCR; TCRdb's copy has only in-frame clones and lacks some. The top ten clones hold approximately 18% of a sample with 10,000 to 14,000 clones, about 89% of them seen once. This clonotype was obtained from a woman in her 40s with HIV. The chain has TRBV10-3 and TRBJ1-2; possibly TRBD1 for D (5 bases). The sequences come from unsorted PBMCs, collected 0.2 years before starting antiretroviral therapy. CDR3 sequence reads: CAISGGTMASYGYTF. The CDR3 region has the DNA TGTGCCATCAGTGGAGGGACGATGGCTAGCTATGGCTACACCTTC.